This T cell receptor (beta chain) was observed in a study of blood T cell repertoires in COVID-19. Across the study: Italy, Spain and the United States were the sources of the convalescent and acute COVID-19 samples.

As handled by the study authors: Reference gene primer amplification gave nucleated cell count estimates. Libraries were prepared by immunoSEQ multiplex PCR; TCRdb keeps only in-frame clonotypes and omits some of them. The DNA was the basis for D and trimming; V, J and clone size are from that table. The data hold hundreds of thousands of clones, with around 90% observed a single time. This clone was detected once. Sequencing input: peripheral blood. The TCR was taken from a man aged 18-30 years with active or convalescent COVID-19.

CDR3: CASRTGCTTNEKLFF. The CDR3 DNA sequence: TGTGCCAGCAGGACAGGCTGTACAACTAATGAAAAACTGTTTTTT. This chain links TRBV6-4 with TRBJ1-4, with D tentatively TRBD1 (6 bases). This CDR3 comprises 15 residues. The germline V and J ends were trimmed by 6 bases and 0 bases, with 11 bases remaining between them. The germline V gene has CDR1 MRHNA and CDR2 SNTAGT.